The 30 T cell receptor beta chains reported below all come from one sample, sequenced in a study of CD8 T cells in ankylosing spondylitis. General observations from the study: Ankylosing spondylitis blood seemed to carry a telltale TCR beta motif made of roughly eight highly homologous variants.

TCRdb itself ran the 5' RACE reads through MiXCR, one entry per CDR3 protein. The profile shows about 540,000 distinct CDR3 sequences, about 13% of them singletons. The antigens these receptors bind are not known. The sample consisted of blood, either unsorted or a sorted T cell fraction (not recorded which). These receptors all come from a male donor with ankylosing spondylitis.

This clonotype was counted a few times. The chain joins TRBV12-5 to TRBJ2-7; a possible D gene is TRBD2 (6 bases). The CDR3 consists of 13 residues. Trimming removed 7 bases at V and 2 bases at J, with 12 bases between. The germline V gene encodes CDR1 LGHNT and CDR2 FRNRAP. CDR3 region: CASAQAGTYEQYV. DNA for the CDR3: TGTGCTAGTGCCCAAGCGGGTACCTACGAGCAGTACGTC.

This clonotype was seen a few times. The J gene is TRBJ2-3, the V gene TRBV28; D gene ambiguous. The germline CDR1 and CDR2 sequences are MDHEN and SYDVKM. CDR3 size: 13 residues. Trimming took off 5 bases at V and 2 bases at J, with 8 bases between the two ends. CDR3 sequence reads: CASSLPNTDTQYF. The CDR3 DNA reads as TGTGCCAGCAGTCTCCCCAACACAGATACGCAGTATTTT.

This clonotype was seen more than once but under ten times. The rearrangement joins TRBV19 to TRBJ1-5; tentative D call: TRBD1 (5 bases). CDR1 and CDR2 (germline): LNHDA, SQIVND (reference sequence). V lost 6 bases, J lost 0 bases, and 12 bases lay in between. This CDR3 comprises 15 residues. CDR3 protein: CASSLQDSSNQPQHF. The CDR3 DNA follows: TGTGCCAGTAGCCTACAGGACTCTAGCAATCAGCCCCAGCATTTT.

The chain combines TRBV7-2 with TRBJ2-3; D may be TRBD1 (6 bases). Between the trimmed V and J ends, which lost 5 bases and 0 bases, there was a span of 12 bases. The CDR3 totals 15 residues. Germline CDR1 SGHTA, CDR2 FQGNSA. The CDR3 DNA reads as TGTGCCAGCAGCCCACAGGGTCACAGCACAGATACGCAGTATTTT. Its translation: CASSPQGHSTDTQYF.

The table lists this clonotype with many counts. The J gene is TRBJ2-1, the V gene TRBV5-1, with 14 bases aligning to TRBD2. CDR1 and CDR2 from the germline V gene are SGHRS and YFSETQ. The CDR3 sequence is 15 residues long. The V gene end was trimmed by 0 bases and the J gene end by 14 bases; junction bases not matched to a gene: 7. CDR3 in amino acids: CASSLETSGRASKFF. CDR3 in DNA: TGCGCCAGCAGCTTGGAGACTAGCGGGAGGGCGTCTAAGTTCTTC. The entire variable domain, with the rest obtained from reference TRBV5-1 and TRBJ2-1, is as follows: KAGVTQTPRYLIKTRGQQVTLSCSPISGHRSVSWYQQTPGQGLQFLFEYFSETQRNKGNFPGRFSGRQFSNSRSEMNVSTLELGDSALYLCASSLETSGRASKFFGPGTRLTVL.

V and J are TRBV7-9 and TRBJ2-7; the match to TRBD2 covers 7 bases. The length of the CDR3 is 13 residues. Germline V gene data show CDR1 as SEHNR and CDR2 as FQNEAQ (reference sequence). J was trimmed by 6 bases and V by 5 bases; bases with no gene match: 7. The CDR3 region is CASSPGLTGEQYV. CDR3 coding DNA: TGTGCCAGCAGCCCGGGACTAACGGGCGAGCAGTACGTC.

This rearrangement joins TRBV19 to TRBJ1-1; D perhaps matches TRBD1 (6 bases). This CDR3 has 12 residues. Germline loops: CDR1 LNHDA, CDR2 SQIVND (reference sequence). V was cut by 3 bases and J by 11 bases, with 13 bases left in between. CDR3 in DNA: TGTGCCAGTAGTATTGCCGGGGGCATCGCTTTCTTT. This codes for CASSIAGGIAFF.

The gene calls are TRBV18 and TRBJ1-2; possible D gene TRBD1, 6 bases. V gave up 4 bases and J gave up 3 bases, with 21 bases separating them. The germline gives CDR1 KGHSH, CDR2 LQKENI. This CDR3 comprises 17 residues. CDR3 in amino acids: CASSHTSGQPSDYGYTF. The DNA for the CDR3 is TGTGCCAGCTCACATACCTCCGGACAGCCAAGCGACTATGGCTACACCTTC.

The gene calls are TRBV10-3 and TRBJ2-7; 7 bases match TRBD2. In germline, CDR1 is ENHRY, CDR2 SYGVKD. With V trimmed by 4 bases and J by 3 bases, 6 bases remained unmatched. This CDR3 region has 14 residues. In nucleotides, the CDR3 is TGTGCCATCAGTGTGGGAGGGTCCTTCTACGAGCAGTACTTC. Amino acid sequence: CAISVGGSFYEQYF.

There are many counts of this clonotype. This sequence joins TRBV29-1 and TRBJ2-1; D ambiguous. Germline V gene data show CDR1 as SQVTM and CDR2 as ANQGSEA. This CDR3 has 13 amino acids. Trimming cost V 6 bases and J 4 bases, with 13 bases left between them. In DNA, the CDR3 is TGCAGCGTCCTCCTTGGGCAGTACAATGAGCAGTTCTTC. Translating gives CSVLLGQYNEQFF.

The chain combines TRBV29-1 with TRBJ1-1, with TRBD1 matching over 7 bases. CDR1 is SQVTM, CDR2 ANQGSEA, per germline. After removal of 3 bases from V and 11 bases from J, the junction contained 15 bases not matched to a gene. The CDR3 covers 14 residues. This CDR3 reads CSVDLGTVEHLAFF. The DNA of the CDR3 is TGCAGCGTTGATCTCGGGACAGTCGAACACTTGGCTTTCTTT.

Only a few counts were recorded for this clonotype. The V gene is TRBV6-5, the J gene TRBJ2-5, with D possibly TRBD2 on 5 matching bases. The germline V gene encodes CDR1 MNHEY and CDR2 SVGAGI. The CDR3 totals 15 residues. With 2 bases removed from V and 4 bases from J, the gap between germline ends came to 14 bases. The chain's CDR3 is CASSYEVSGRETQYF. In nucleotides, the CDR3 is TGTGCCAGCAGTTACGAAGTGAGTGGGAGAGAGACCCAGTACTTC.

This clonotype has a handful of counts. The chain recombines TRBV9 with TRBJ2-1; 8 bases are a match to TRBD1. The V segment lost 4 bases and the J segment 8 bases; nucleotides outside the gene matches: 5. The CDR3 is made up of 13 amino acids. CDR1 SGDLS and CDR2 YYNGEE come from the germline V gene. Written as DNA, the CDR3 is TGTGCCAGCAGCTATGGACAGGGCCATGAGCAGTTCTTC. It encodes CASSYGQGHEQFF.

This chain joins TRBV24-1 and TRBJ2-2, with TRBD1 as a possible D gene (5 bases). The CDR3 spans 17 residues. The germline CDR1 and CDR2 sequences are KGHDR and SFDVKD. V lost 6 bases and J 0 bases, leaving 16 bases between the germline ends. The CDR3 region is CATSKSGINANTGELFF. Written as DNA, the CDR3 is TGTGCCACCAGTAAATCAGGGATAAACGCGAACACCGGGGAGCTGTTTTTT.

There are many counts of this clonotype. The chain couples TRBV2 to TRBJ2-1; 10 positions match TRBD2. Losses at the gene ends were 4 bases for V and 4 bases for J; bases not matched to a gene: 1. The CDR3 is 14 amino acids. Looked up from germline, CDR1 is SNHLY and CDR2 is FYNNEI. The CDR3 region has the DNA TGTGCCAGCAGTGGGACTAGCGGTTACAATGAGCAGTTCTTC. It is translated as CASSGTSGYNEQFF.

The sample holds a few counts of this clonotype. This rearrangement joins TRBV5-1 to TRBJ2-2, with D perhaps matching TRBD1 or TRBD2 (5 bases each). The CDR3 extends over 15 amino acids. The V end was cut by 7 bases, the J end by 0 bases, with 13 bases between. Looked up from germline, CDR1 is SGHRS and CDR2 is YFSETQ. In nucleotides, the CDR3 is TGCGCCAGCCGTGGGACGGCCGCGAACACCGGGGAGCTGTTTTTT. Translated, it gives CASRGTAANTGELFF.

This clonotype was detected ten times or more. The V and J genes are TRBV7-2 and TRBJ2-2; D is unresolved. The length of the CDR3 is 15 residues. V was pared by 5 bases and J by 4 bases, with 14 bases between. Germline loops: CDR1 SGHTA, CDR2 FQGNSA. The CDR3 spells CASSPKGGGTGELFF. DNA of the CDR3: TGTGCCAGCAGCCCTAAGGGCGGCGGCACCGGGGAGCTGTTTTTT.

CDR3 coding DNA: TGCAGCCCCCGTGGGGACTATGGCTACACCTTC. Residues: CSPRGDYGYTF. This chain connects TRBV20-1 to TRBJ1-2; D gene unclear. The germline V gene has CDR1 DFQATT and CDR2 SNEGSKA (reference sequence). This CDR3 is built from 11 residues.

In its sample, this clonotype was seen a few times. V and J are TRBV7-2 and TRBJ1-6; TRBD1 matches at 9 bases. This CDR3 has 15 amino acids. Trimming took 3 bases from V and 9 from J; bases not matched to a gene: 6. Germline assignment: CDR1 SGHTA and CDR2 FQGNSA. CDR3 region: CASSFTGTGTSPLHF. The CDR3 nucleotides read TGTGCCAGCAGCTTTACCGGGACAGGGACTTCACCCCTCCACTTT.

Only a few counts were recorded for this clonotype. The J gene is TRBJ1-3, the V gene TRBV7-9, with unresolved D. Germline values: CDR1 SEHNR, CDR2 FQNEAQ (reference sequence). Trimming took 5 bases from V and 0 from J, leaving 11 bases between them. The CDR3 spans 15 residues. CDR3 in DNA: TGTGCCAGCAGCCCGGTGACCGCCTCTGGAAACACCATATATTTT. The encoded protein is CASSPVTASGNTIYF.

This rearrangement joins TRBV27 to TRBJ2-7; D gene uncertain. CDR1 MNHEY and CDR2 SMNVEV come from the germline V gene (reference sequence). There are 13 residues in the CDR3. Trimming cost V 3 bases and J 5 bases, with 11 bases left between them. The CDR3 spells CASSLVESDEQYV. CDR3 DNA: TGTGCCAGCAGTTTGGTAGAGAGCGACGAGCAGTACGTC.

This clonotype was observed a few times. V is TRBV20-1 and J is TRBJ2-1, with TRBD2 matching over 7 bases. The CDR3 runs to 16 residues. J lost 1 base, V lost 3 bases, and 9 bases had no gene match. Per the germline V gene, CDR1 is DFQATT and CDR2 is SNEGSKA (reference sequence). This CDR3 reads CSASGLLANSYNEQFF. CDR3 in DNA: TGCAGTGCTAGTGGATTACTAGCGAATTCCTACAATGAGCAGTTCTTC.

This clonotype came up a few times. CDR3 loop: CAWSVRGGTEAFF. In DNA, the CDR3 is TGTGCCTGGAGTGTACGGGGCGGCACTGAAGCTTTCTTT. The rearrangement uses TRBV30 and TRBJ1-1, with a possible D match to TRBD1 (5 bases). V was trimmed by 0 bases and J by 4 bases, leaving 9 bases between them. Germline lookup yields CDR1 GTSNPN and CDR2 SVGIG (reference sequence). This CDR3 spans 13 amino acids.

This clonotype has more than one count but fewer than ten. The chain employs TRBV20-1 and TRBJ1-2; D might be TRBD1 (6 bases). The V gene's germline CDR1 is DFQATT and CDR2 SNEGSKA (reference sequence). V gave up 6 bases and J gave up 2 bases, with 13 bases separating them. The CDR3 spans 13 residues. The CDR3 spells CSAREGGNYGYTF. The CDR3 DNA reads as TGCAGTGCCAGGGAGGGGGGGAACTATGGCTACACCTTC.

This clonotype occurred many times. This sequence joins TRBV20-1 and TRBJ2-3; 15 bases agree with TRBD2. There are 15 residues in the CDR3. Germline CDR1 is DFQATT and CDR2 is SNEGSKA (reference sequence). J lost 6 bases, V lost 3 bases, and 4 bases had no gene match. The DNA of the CDR3 is TGCAGTGCTAGGGGACTAGCGGGAGGAATGGATACGCAGTATTTT. It translates to CSARGLAGGMDTQYF.

In this sample, this clonotype turned up a few times. The chain has TRBV19 and TRBJ2-3, with no clear D. The CDR3 runs 13 residues. V was clipped by 6 bases and J by 4 bases, with 11 bases between them. Germline V gives CDR1 LNHDA, CDR2 SQIVND (reference sequence). CDR3 region: CASRGTWADTQYF. CDR3 sequence (DNA): TGTGCCAGTAGAGGAACTTGGGCAGATACGCAGTATTTT.

This clonotype was seen a few times. This chain joins TRBV5-1 and TRBJ2-1, with TRBD2 matching over 14 bases. Germline V gene lookup returns CDR1 SGHRS and CDR2 YFSETQ. The CDR3 has 15 amino acids. The ends lost 3 bases at V and 8 bases at J; junction bases unmatched: 4. Here the CDR3 reads CASSYGTSGSDEQFF. CDR3 sequence (DNA): TGCGCCAGCAGCTACGGGACTAGCGGGAGCGATGAGCAGTTCTTC.

The chain couples TRBV20-1 to TRBJ2-3; 7 nucleotides line up with TRBD2. Germline V gives CDR1 DFQATT, CDR2 SNEGSKA (reference sequence). V dropped 0 bases and J dropped 5; count of bases not matched to a gene: 8. The CDR3 sequence is 15 residues long. The CDR3 protein is CSARDRAGAGDTQYF. The DNA for the CDR3 is TGCAGTGCTAGAGATCGGGCGGGAGCCGGAGATACGCAGTATTTT.

This clonotype was detected only a few times. CDR3 in DNA: TGTGCCAGCAGCCGGACTAGCTTTTACGAGCAGTACGTC. It codes for CASSRTSFYEQYV. The rearrangement joins TRBV7-2 to TRBJ2-7; 8 nucleotides agree with TRBD2. Germline lookup yields CDR1 SGHTA and CDR2 FQGNSA. This CDR3 region has 13 residues. The ends lost 5 bases at V and 4 bases at J; junction bases unmatched: 4.

The genes are TRBV27 and TRBJ1-5; D not resolved. This CDR3 region has 14 residues. Germline assignment: CDR1 MNHEY and CDR2 SMNVEV (reference sequence). Deletions cut 6 bases from V and 0 bases from J, with 9 bases between. The CDR3, as DNA: TGTGCCAGCAGCAGTCATAATAGCAATCAGCCCCAGCATTTT. Protein product: CASSSHNSNQPQHF.